The next 27 T cell receptor beta chains were all read from a single sample in a study of blood T cell repertoires in COVID-19. The protocol was immunoSEQ multiplex PCR, while the TCRdb copy is restricted to in-frame clones and leaves out a portion. The data contain about 160,000 clones, approximately 84% of them singletons. Sequencing input: peripheral blood. These receptors originate from a man in his forties with acute or convalescent COVID-19.

V is TRBV5-1 and J is TRBJ1-3, with D tentatively TRBD1 (5 bases). From germline, CDR1 is SGHRS and CDR2 YFSETQ. CDR3 size: 15 residues. V was clipped by 0 bases and J by 1 base, with 8 bases between them. The CDR3 loop is CASSLVTASGNTIYF. The DNA of the CDR3 is TGCGCCAGCAGCTTGGTGACAGCATCTGGAAACACCATATATTTT.

The V and J genes are TRBV5-4 and TRBJ1-2; 7 nucleotides align to TRBD1. Trimming cost V 4 bases and J 6 bases; bases outside gene matches: 15. This CDR3 is 16 amino acids long. Germline V gene data show CDR1 as SGHNT and CDR2 as YYREEE (reference sequence). The CDR3 sequence: CASSGASTGISHGYTF. CDR3 nucleotides: TGTGCCAGCAGCGGAGCCTCGACAGGGATCTCGCATGGCTACACCTTC.

The J gene is TRBJ2-2, the V gene TRBV27; D may be TRBD1 (6 bases). Germline CDR1 MNHEY, CDR2 SMNVEV (reference sequence). Trimming took off 6 bases at V and 0 bases at J, with 11 bases between the two ends. This CDR3 contains 15 residues. The CDR3 DNA follows: TGTGCCAGCAGGGGGGCAGGGTCGAACACCGGGGAGCTGTTTTTT. It yields the protein CASRGAGSNTGELFF.

With regard to this clone: Other DNA sequences in this sample translate to the same CDR3. This chain uses TRBV5-1 with TRBJ1-4; TRBD1 is a possible D gene (6 bases). The CDR3 loop spans 14 amino acids. Trimming pared 2 bases from V and 2 bases from J, leaving 7 bases between. Looked up from germline, CDR1 is SGHRS and CDR2 is YFSETQ. DNA for the CDR3: TGCGCCAGCAGCTTACAGGGTACTAATGAAAAACTGTTTTTT. Its translation: CASSLQGTNEKLFF.

This clone was counted between two and nine times. This chain links TRBV5-1 with TRBJ1-6; 7 bases fit TRBD1. After removal of 5 bases from V and 0 bases from J, the junction contained 17 bases not matched to a gene. The CDR3 is made up of 20 amino acids. The germline V gene encodes CDR1 SGHRS and CDR2 YFSETQ. The CDR3 DNA reads as TGCGCCAGCAGTCGTACCCACACAGGGGCTGGTAGCTCCTATAATTCACCCCTCCACTTT. This codes for CASSRTHTGAGSSYNSPLHF.

The chain is built from TRBV2 and TRBJ1-6; D gene uncertain. CDR3 size: 16 residues. Deletions cut 7 bases from V and 0 bases from J, with 13 bases between. Germline CDR1 reads SNHLY; CDR2 reads FYNNEI. The CDR3 region has the DNA TGTGCCAGCATTCGAGTGATAAGCTCCTATAATTCACCCCTCCACTTT. Translated: CASIRVISSYNSPLHF.

The CDR3 DNA is TGTGCCAGCAGCTCGATTAGCGGAGGAAGCACAGATACGCAGTATTTT. It yields the protein CASSSISGGSTDTQYF. This chain links TRBV7-7 with TRBJ2-3, with D perhaps TRBD2 (6 bases). Per the germline V gene, CDR1 is SSHAT and CDR2 is FNYEAQ (reference sequence). The V end lost 4 bases, the J end lost 0 bases, and 14 bases lay between the germline ends. This CDR3 contains 16 residues.

This clone has a single count. V is TRBV5-6 and J is TRBJ1-1; perhaps TRBD1 as D (5 bases). Germline V lookup: CDR1 SGHDT, CDR2 YYEEEE. V shed 3 bases and J shed 3 bases, with 12 bases lying between them. This CDR3 comprises 14 residues. In DNA, the CDR3 is TGTGCCAGCAGCTCCCAGGGAATTTACACTGAAGCTTTCTTT. It yields the protein CASSSQGIYTEAFF.

The rearrangement joins TRBV3-1 (or the pseudogene TRBV3-2) to TRBJ2-7; 7 bases match TRBD1. Germline CDR1 is LGHDT and CDR2 is YNNKEL (reference sequence). J was trimmed by 7 bases and V by 3 bases; bases with no gene match: 12. There are 15 residues in the CDR3. The CDR3 is CASSQTGTSVGEQYF. CDR3 nucleotides: TGTGCCAGCAGCCAGACAGGGACGAGCGTAGGTGAGCAGTACTTC.

This chain links TRBV3-1 (or the pseudogene TRBV3-2) with TRBJ1-1; D not resolved. The CDR3 extends over 12 amino acids. CDR1 is LGHDT, CDR2 YNNKEL, per germline (reference sequence). Trimming removed 2 bases from V and 7 bases from J, with 8 bases in between. Here the CDR3 reads CASSQTQDEAFF. As DNA, the CDR3 is TGTGCCAGCAGCCAAACTCAAGATGAAGCTTTCTTT.

This clone has just a few counts. The chain carries TRBV5-1 and TRBJ2-3; perhaps TRBD1 as D (7 bases). Germline V gene data show CDR1 as SGHRS and CDR2 as YFSETQ. V was clipped by 2 bases and J by 1 base, with 11 bases between them. The CDR3 has 15 amino acids. The CDR3 region is CASSFGGTGTDTQYF. The CDR3 nucleotides read TGCGCCAGCAGCTTTGGAGGGACAGGCACAGATACGCAGTATTTT.

The genes are TRBV6-5 and TRBJ1-1; D is possibly TRBD1 (5 bases). Trimming shortened V by 4 bases and J by 5 bases, and 17 bases separated the two germline ends. CDR3 size: 15 residues. CDR1 is MNHEY, CDR2 SVGAGI, per germline. CDR3 nucleotide sequence: TGTGCCAGCAGTTGGGGCCCTCGAAGGGTGACTGAAGCTTTCTTT. Translating it yields CASSWGPRRVTEAFF.

This clone was observed once. The rearrangement uses TRBV30 and TRBJ1-2; no firm D call. The CDR3 loop spans 14 amino acids. Trimming stripped 0 bases from V and 3 bases from J, with 11 bases between. Germline CDR1 and CDR2: GTSNPN and SVGIG (reference sequence). CDR3 amino acids: CAWSVLIWDYGYTF. The CDR3 DNA is TGTGCCTGGAGTGTACTAATCTGGGACTATGGCTACACCTTC.

This rearrangement joins TRBV19 to TRBJ1-5; 9 bases are a match to TRBD1. Trimming removed 3 bases from V and 7 bases from J; junction bases left unmatched: 13. CDR3 length: 17 amino acids. In germline, CDR1 is LNHDA, CDR2 SQIVND (reference sequence). The CDR3 coding sequence is TGTGCCAGTAGTATTAAGGTTTCTGGGACAGGGCGGCAGCCCCAGCATTTT. Translation gives CASSIKVSGTGRQPQHF.

This clone has only a few counts. Other DNA sequences in this sample translate to the same CDR3. This chain links TRBV28 with TRBJ1-6, with unresolved D. CDR1 and CDR2 (germline): MDHEN, SYDVKM. V was cut by 6 bases and J by 0 bases, with 6 bases left in between. The CDR3 consists of 14 residues. The CDR3 reads CASSPSSYNSPLHF. The CDR3 DNA sequence: TGTGCCAGCAGCCCTAGCTCCTATAATTCACCCCTCCACTTT.

V and J are TRBV7-9 and TRBJ1-6; D remains ambiguous. V shed 2 bases and J shed 7 bases, with 3 bases lying between them. The germline V gene encodes CDR1 SEHNR and CDR2 FQNEAQ (reference sequence). This CDR3 has 12 amino acids. The CDR3 DNA is TGTGCCAGCAGCTTACAGAATTCACCCCTCCACTTT. Protein: CASSLQNSPLHF.

In DNA form, the CDR3 reads TGTGCCAGCAGCTTAAACAGGGGCCCTTCCAACTATGGCTACACCTTC. Protein sequence: CASSLNRGPSNYGYTF. The chain employs TRBV5-4 and TRBJ1-2, with 7 bases lining up with TRBD1. This CDR3 is 16 amino acids long. Germline V gene lookup returns CDR1 SGHNT and CDR2 YYREEE (reference sequence). J lost 2 bases, V lost 2 bases, and 9 bases had no gene match.

This chain joins TRBV11-1 and TRBJ2-3; D might be TRBD1 (6 bases). Trimming took off 1 base at V and 6 bases at J, with 17 bases between the two ends. Per germline, CDR1 SGHAT and CDR2 FQDESV (reference sequence). This CDR3 contains 16 residues. The CDR3 nucleotides read TGTGCCAGCAGCTTAGTATCCGCAGGGGCGAGGGATACGCAGTATTTT. Protein sequence: CASSLVSAGARDTQYF.

V is TRBV5-5 and J is TRBJ2-7; D unclear. Trimming left V 3 bases short and J 3 bases short, with 4 bases between. The CDR3 runs to 11 residues. Germline V gene sequence: CDR1 SGHKS, CDR2 YYEKEE (reference sequence). The CDR3 DNA sequence: TGTGCCAGCAGCTCTAGCTACGAGCAGTACTTC. Protein: CASSSSYEQYF.

On this clone itself: Just one base apart from a much larger clone, this may be a read error. J is TRBJ2-3 and V is TRBV29-1; no reliable D call. This CDR3 contains 12 residues. Germline V lookup: CDR1 SQVTM, CDR2 ANQGSEA. V shed 1 base and J shed 1 base, with 3 bases lying between them. CDR3 amino acids: CSVEAGTDTQYF. CDR3 bases: TGCAGCGTTGAAGCCGGCACAGATACGCAGTATTTT.

This sequence joins TRBV19 and TRBJ1-1; D may be TRBD1 (5 bases). Germline CDR1 LNHDA, CDR2 SQIVND (reference sequence). The V end lost 8 bases, the J end lost 6 bases, and 19 bases lay between the germline ends. The CDR3 consists of 14 residues. The DNA of the CDR3 is TGTGCCAGTTCCAACGGTGGGGGGGTCCCTGAAGCTTTCTTT. This sequence encodes CASSNGGGVPEAFF.

The chain uses TRBV4-1 and TRBJ2-7; D gene ambiguous. With 0 bases removed from V and 2 bases from J, the gap between germline ends came to 5 bases. Germline values: CDR1 MGHRA, CDR2 YSYEKL. This CDR3 is built from 13 residues. The CDR3, as DNA: TGCGCCAGCAGCCAAGATAATCCCTACGAGCAGTACTTC. Protein: CASSQDNPYEQYF.

The table lists this clone with a count of one. The rearrangement joins TRBV6-5 to TRBJ1-2; the D is unclear. The CDR3 sequence is 13 residues long. Per germline, CDR1 MNHEY and CDR2 SVGAGI. V was cut by 6 bases and J by 4 bases, with 12 bases left in between. CDR3: CASSTQSIYGYTF. In DNA form, the CDR3 reads TGTGCCAGCAGCACCCAGTCGATCTATGGCTACACCTTC.

The rearrangement links TRBV13 to TRBJ2-7, with 10 positions matching TRBD1. This CDR3 is built from 15 residues. Germline lookup yields CDR1 PRHDT and CDR2 FYEKMQ (reference sequence). The V segment lost 5 bases and the J segment 2 bases; nucleotides outside the gene matches: 6. The CDR3 sequence: CASSRSGQGPYEQYF. Written as DNA, the CDR3 is TGTGCCAGCAGCCGTTCGGGACAGGGGCCCTACGAGCAGTACTTC.

This clone was seen only once. The V gene is TRBV18, the J gene TRBJ1-1, with D tentatively TRBD1 (5 bases). There are 15 residues in the CDR3. Trimming left V 5 bases short and J 6 bases short, with 19 bases between. Per germline, CDR1 KGHSH and CDR2 LQKENI. The CDR3 DNA sequence: TGTGCCAGCTCAAGGTCGCAGGGCGAAGGGGCTGAAGCTTTCTTT. Its translation is CASSRSQGEGAEAFF.

The gene calls are TRBV29-1 and TRBJ1-1; D perhaps matches TRBD1 (6 bases). Germline V gene lookup returns CDR1 SQVTM and CDR2 ANQGSEA. The CDR3 covers 10 residues. V was clipped by 7 bases and J by 9 bases, with 12 bases between them. This chain's CDR3 is CSAAGQKAFF. The CDR3, as DNA: TGCAGCGCCGCTGGACAGAAAGCTTTCTTT.

The chain couples TRBV5-1 to TRBJ1-2, with 7 bases lining up with TRBD1. This CDR3 has 14 residues. Germline V gives CDR1 SGHRS, CDR2 YFSETQ. The V and J ends lost 2 bases and 9 bases, in that order; junction bases with no gene match: 10. The CDR3 loop reads CASSLSGQDRSYTF. The CDR3 DNA reads as TGCGCCAGCAGCTTATCCGGACAGGATAGAAGCTACACCTTC. Supplemented by reference TRBV5-1 and TRBJ1-2, the full variable domain reads KAGVTQTPRYLIKTRGQQVTLSCSPISGHRSVSWYQQTPGQGLQFLFEYFSETQRNKGNFPGRFSGRQFSNSRSEMNVSTLELGDSALYLCASSLSGQDRSYTFGSGTRLTVV.